The following is a T cell receptor (beta chain) sequence with its context. In the original processing: Reference gene primer amplification gave nucleated cell count estimates. TCRdb's table, derived via immunoSEQ multiplex PCR, lists solely in-frame clones and lacks some. That table supplies the V and J calls and clone size; D and trimming were determined from the DNA. Here the sample spans around 65,000 clones, 70% to 85% being singletons. This entry belongs to a study of blood T cell repertoires in COVID-19. Turning to the study itself: The United States, Italy and Spain provided the acute and convalescent COVID-19 samples. Nucleic acid was either cDNA or gDNA, and it came from T cells, B-cell-depleted T cells, or PBMCs.

V was shortened by 9 bases and J by 0 bases, with 23 bases between the two germline ends. This CDR3 has 17 residues. Germline lookup yields CDR1 KGHDR and CDR2 SFDVKD. This clonotype was obtained from a man of 80 years or more with active COVID-19. This chain joins TRBV24-1 and TRBJ2-7; D is possibly TRBD2 (6 bases). The sample comprised peripheral blood. CDR3 in DNA: TGTGCCACCCAAGCCAAGCCGGGGCGGGGCGACTCCTACGAGCAGTACTTC. It yields the protein CATQAKPGRGDSYEQYF.